The clone carrying this T cell receptor (beta chain) was counted a few times. The sample comes from a study of OX40 agonist ivuxolimab in advanced cancers. Across the whole study: All patients had ivuxolimab intravenously every 2 weeks at 0.01 to 10 mg/kg.

Autoimmune disease history or systemic immunosuppression excluded patients. Produced via immunoSEQ multiplex PCR; TCRdb's table is partial and in-frame only. The sample carries some 44,000 clones, 82% recorded once. The CDR3 is 16 amino acids. The V end lost 5 bases, the J end lost 3 bases, and 20 bases lay between the germline ends. The germline gives CDR1 SGHTA, CDR2 FQGNSA. The specimen was CD4+ or CD8+ T cells sorted from blood, collected in a trial of the OX40 agonist ivuxolimab. The chain recombines TRBV7-2 with TRBJ2-7, with TRBD2 as a possible D gene (6 bases). The sequence was collected from an adult with an advanced solid tumor such as melanoma, head and neck, liver or kidney cancer. The CDR3 DNA sequence: TGTGCCAGCAGCACCCCAGCCGGGACTGGCGGCTACGAGCAGTACTTC. As protein: CASSTPAGTGGYEQYF.